The present T cell receptor beta chain was sequenced within a study of cytomegalovirus exposure and HLA in healthy donors. Findings and caveats of the study: Three chains linked to CMV were shown in vitro to be specific for CMV antigens.

Comment on this clone: Its specificity is not known.

The CDR3 spans 17 residues. CDR1 and CDR2 from the germline V gene are LGHNA and YSLEER. The trim removed 4 bases at V and 2 bases at J, leaving 10 bases unmatched. This PCR relied on a set of 60 Vbeta primers and 13 Jbeta primers. Generated by immunoSEQ multiplex PCR, the TCRdb table keeps only in-frame clones and is missing some. The sample includes about 160,000 clones, under 75% seen only once; the top ten take roughly 7.1%. The sequence came from a man aged 35 to 55 in good health and CMV-seropositive. Specimen: PBMCs. The chain couples TRBV4-3 to TRBJ2-7; 11 nucleotides match TRBD1. The CDR3 sequence is CASSRFLGTGGPYEQYF. The CDR3 DNA reads TGCGCCAGCAGCCGCTTCCTCGGGACAGGGGGTCCCTACGAGCAGTACTTC.